The 32 T cell receptor beta chains listed next were all sequenced from one sample in a study of cytomegalovirus exposure and HLA in healthy donors. With 60 Vbeta and 13 Jbeta primers, the PCR was carried out. Profiling relied on immunoSEQ multiplex PCR, and the TCRdb table lists in-frame clones only, not all of them. The sample has some 180,000 clones, 75% to 85% seen once. The sample comprised PBMCs. The receptors originated from a woman aged 45-59 years in good health and CMV-seronegative.

The genes are TRBV5-4 and TRBJ1-2, with 12 bases aligning to TRBD1. Germline V gene sequence: CDR1 SGHNT, CDR2 YYREEE (reference sequence). V lost 2 bases and J lost 7; bases outside the gene matches: 12. The CDR3 is 17 residues long. The CDR3 coding sequence is TGTGCCAGCAGCTTACCGGGACAGGGGGCGCCAACAGGTGGCTACACCTTC. It is translated as CASSLPGQGAPTGGYTF.

V is TRBV4-1 and J is TRBJ2-3; weak D call: TRBD2 (5 bases). V was clipped by 11 bases and J by 0 bases, with 15 bases between them. Germline V gene sequence: CDR1 MGHRA, CDR2 YSYEKL. The CDR3 runs 14 residues. This chain's CDR3 is CAGAVDSSTDTQYF. CDR3 DNA: TGCGCCGGCGCCGTGGACTCAAGCACAGATACGCAGTATTTT.

The genes are TRBV28 and TRBJ1-5; tentatively, D is TRBD1 (6 bases). V lost 6 bases and J lost 2, with 14 bases in between. This CDR3 is built from 15 residues. Germline V CDR1 and CDR2: MDHEN, SYDVKM. Here the CDR3 reads CASRRGGGRNQPQHF. Written as DNA, the CDR3 is TGTGCCAGCAGGAGGGGGGGAGGCCGCAATCAGCCCCAGCATTTT.

V gene TRBV23-1 combines with J gene TRBJ1-5; weak D call: TRBD1 (6 bases). TRBV23-1 is treated as an ORF (open reading frame) with a function not yet certain. The CDR3 length is 16 residues. V was shortened by 4 bases and J by 5 bases, with 18 bases between the two germline ends. The CDR3 sequence is CASSPLDRKEDQPQHF. Written as DNA, the CDR3 is TGCGCCAGCAGTCCCCTTGACAGGAAAGAAGATCAGCCCCAGCATTTT.

The rearrangement uses TRBV18 and TRBJ2-7; 13 bases map to TRBD2. Germline CDR1 is KGHSH and CDR2 is LQKENI. The CDR3 is made up of 15 amino acids. The V and J ends lost 2 bases and 5 bases, in that order; junction bases with no gene match: 3. This CDR3 is CASSPGTSGIHEQYF. The DNA of the CDR3 is TGTGCCAGCTCACCAGGGACTAGCGGGATCCACGAGCAGTACTTC.

The chain is built from TRBV18 and TRBJ2-1; 9 nucleotides align to TRBD2. Germline CDR1 and CDR2: KGHSH and LQKENI. V shed 3 bases and J 6 bases; nucleotides not matched to a gene: 21. The CDR3 contains 20 residues. Here the CDR3 DNA reads TGTGCCAGCTCACCCGACATTAGCGGGAGAGCCCGTCTACGTGGCAATGAGCAGTTCTTC. Its translation is CASSPDISGRARLRGNEQFF.

V and J are TRBV19 and TRBJ2-3; 7 bases line up with TRBD2. Per germline, CDR1 LNHDA and CDR2 SQIVND (reference sequence). Germline trimming cut 9 bases from V and 2 bases from J; bases unmatched to any gene: 8. CDR3 length: 14 amino acids. The DNA for the CDR3 is TGTGCCAGCACTGCTAGCGGTGCCACAGATACGCAGTATTTT. Translating gives CASTASGATDTQYF. Full variable domain (outside the CDR3, taken from reference TRBV19 and TRBJ2-3): DGGITQSPKYLFRKEGQNVTLSCEQNLNHDAMYWYRQDPGQGLRLIYYSQIVNDFQKGDIAEGYSVSREKKESFPLTVTSAQKNPTAFYLCASTASGATDTQYFGPGTRLTVL.

The J gene is TRBJ1-6, the V gene TRBV6-1, with D tentatively TRBD1 (6 bases). This CDR3 has 16 residues. The germline gives CDR1 MNHNS, CDR2 SASEGT. The V gene lost 2 bases and the J gene lost 7 bases, with 15 bases spanning the gap. The CDR3 is CASSELVAGANSPLHF. In DNA, the CDR3 is TGTGCCAGCAGTGAATTGGTTGCGGGGGCAAATTCACCCCTCCACTTT.

CDR3 in amino acids: CASGVPKGVLGVPGELFF. The DNA of the CDR3 is TGTGCCAGCGGGGTTCCCAAGGGGGTCCTCGGGGTACCCGGGGAGCTGTTTTTT. The chain employs TRBV2 and TRBJ2-2; maybe TRBD1 (6 bases). The CDR3 spans 18 residues. V was pared by 8 bases and J by 6 bases, with 28 bases between. Germline lookup yields CDR1 SNHLY and CDR2 FYNNEI.

This chain uses TRBV7-6 with TRBJ2-6, with 9 bases lining up with TRBD1. Germline loops: CDR1 SGHVS, CDR2 FNYEAQ. The CDR3 totals 17 residues. Trimming took 1 base from V and 1 from J; bases not matched to a gene: 2. In DNA form, the CDR3 reads TGTGCCAGCAGCTTAGTGGACAGGGGATCTGGGGCCAACGTCCTGACTTTC. Its translation: CASSLVDRGSGANVLTF.

The rearrangement joins TRBV6-7 to TRBJ1-1; a possible D gene is TRBD1 (5 bases). TRBV6-7 is placed among ORFs of uncertain function. There are 11 residues in the CDR3. The V gene lost 6 bases and the J gene lost 10 bases, with 12 bases spanning the gap. The CDR3 DNA is TGTGCCAGCAGCCCCCCCCAGGGAGCTTTCTTT. Its translation: CASSPPQGAFF.

The chain couples TRBV28 to TRBJ1-1; D not certain. Germline V lookup: CDR1 MDHEN, CDR2 SYDVKM. CDR3 size: 11 residues. V was shortened by 7 bases and J by 2 bases, with 5 bases between the two germline ends. The CDR3 here is CASTSNTEAFF. The CDR3, as DNA: TGTGCCAGCACCTCCAACACTGAAGCTTTCTTT.

This clone came up once. V gene TRBV13 combines with J gene TRBJ2-2, with a weak D call TRBD2 (5 bases). Germline CDR1 and CDR2: PRHDT and FYEKMQ (reference sequence). V was clipped by 3 bases and J by 2 bases, with 16 bases between them. The CDR3 is made up of 17 amino acids. The CDR3 sequence: CASSFPPASSNTGELFF. The CDR3, as DNA: TGTGCCAGCAGCTTTCCTCCGGCTAGCTCTAACACCGGGGAGCTGTTTTTT. Full variable domain (rest looked up from reference TRBV13 and TRBJ2-2): AAGVIQSPRHLIKEKRETATLKCYPIPRHDTVYWYQQGPGQDPQFLISFYEKMQSDKGSIPDRFSAQQFSDYHSELNMSSLELGDSALYFCASSFPPASSNTGELFFGEGSRLTVL.

There are a few counts of this clone. This chain uses TRBV28 with TRBJ2-3; D uncertain. Per the germline V gene, CDR1 is MDHEN and CDR2 is SYDVKM. The CDR3 has 12 amino acids. With 2 bases removed from V and 6 bases from J, the gap between germline ends came to 6 bases. The DNA for the CDR3 is TGTGCCAGCAGTTTAGTGAGGGATACGCAGTATTTT. It translates to CASSLVRDTQYF.

This rearrangement joins TRBV18 to TRBJ2-7; 7 bases line up with TRBD2. With 4 bases clipped from V and 2 bases from J, the junction kept 5 bases outside the gene matches. CDR3 length: 14 residues. Germline values: CDR1 KGHSH, CDR2 LQKENI. The CDR3 is CASSQVGRAYEQYF. CDR3 bases: TGTGCCAGCTCACAAGTGGGGAGGGCCTACGAGCAGTACTTC. Looking up the rest from reference TRBV18 and TRBJ2-7 gives the full variable domain: NAGVMQNPRHLVRRRGQEARLRCSPMKGHSHVYWYRQLPEEGLKFMVYLQKENIIDESGMPKERFSAEFPKEGPSILRIQQVVRGDSAAYFCASSQVGRAYEQYFGPGTRLTVT.

J is TRBJ2-7 and V is TRBV19, with D perhaps TRBD1 (6 bases). The ends were cut back, 3 bases at V and 2 bases at J, with 8 bases in the middle. The CDR3 has 13 residues. Germline loops: CDR1 LNHDA, CDR2 SQIVND (reference sequence). The CDR3 protein is CASSMDSTYEQYF. CDR3 DNA: TGTGCCAGTAGTATGGACAGCACCTACGAGCAGTACTTC. The variable domain in full, with the rest retrieved from reference TRBV19 and TRBJ2-7, is DGGITQSPKYLFRKEGQNVTLSCEQNLNHDAMYWYRQDPGQGLRLIYYSQIVNDFQKGDIAEGYSVSREKKESFPLTVTSAQKNPTAFYLCASSMDSTYEQYFGPGTRLTVT.

The table lists this clone with a few counts. The chain carries TRBV29-1 and TRBJ1-2; D is unresolved. Germline lookup yields CDR1 SQVTM and CDR2 ANQGSEA. This CDR3 spans 14 amino acids. The V gene lost 8 bases and the J gene lost 0 bases, with 16 bases spanning the gap. In DNA form, the CDR3 reads TGCAGCTTCGGGGAACCCCCCCCTAACTATGGCTACACCTTC. Translated, it gives CSFGEPPPNYGYTF.

This chain connects TRBV7-8 to TRBJ2-2; possible D gene TRBD1, 6 bases. The V end lost 2 bases, the J end lost 9 bases, and 22 bases lay between the germline ends. CDR3 length: 17 residues. The V gene's germline CDR1 is SGHVS and CDR2 FQNEAQ. The CDR3 DNA is TGTGCCAGCAGCTTAAGGTTGGGTGGGGGCGTCGTCCGGGAGCTGTTTTTT. Protein product: CASSLRLGGGVVRELFF.

The chain carries TRBV5-1 and TRBJ2-7; unclear D gene. Germline CDR1 reads SGHRS; CDR2 reads YFSETQ. The CDR3 runs to 11 residues. The V end was cut by 1 base, the J end by 5 bases, with 4 bases between. The CDR3 is CASSLSDEQYF. As DNA, the CDR3 is TGCGCCAGCAGCTTGTCGGACGAGCAGTACTTC.

The J gene is TRBJ2-7, the V gene TRBV7-9; TRBD1 matches 11 bases. CDR3 length: 15 amino acids. With 5 bases clipped from V and 3 bases from J, the junction kept 6 bases outside the gene matches. Germline-derived CDR1 and CDR2 are SEHNR and FQNEAQ (reference sequence). CDR3 loop: CASSVPGTGGYEQYF. Here the CDR3 DNA reads TGTGCCAGCAGCGTACCAGGGACAGGGGGCTACGAGCAGTACTTC.

V and J are TRBV5-6 and TRBJ2-3; 8 bases line up with TRBD2. The germline V gene encodes CDR1 SGHDT and CDR2 YYEEEE. CDR3 length: 17 residues. Germline trimming cut 2 bases from V and 0 bases from J; bases unmatched to any gene: 8. The CDR3 nucleotides read TGTGCCAGCAGCTTAGGCCCGGGAGGGTTTAGCACAGATACGCAGTATTTT. Its protein is CASSLGPGGFSTDTQYF. Supplemented by reference TRBV5-6 and TRBJ2-3, the full variable domain reads DAGVTQSPTHLIKTRGQQVTLRCSPKSGHDTVSWYQQALGQGPQFIFQYYEEEERQRGNFPDRFSGHQFPNYSSELNVNALLLGDSALYLCASSLGPGGFSTDTQYFGPGTRLTVL.

This clone was observed a few times. V usage is TRBV4-2 and J usage is TRBJ2-2; 13 positions agree with TRBD2. This CDR3 comprises 18 residues. V shed 4 bases and J 5 bases; nucleotides not matched to a gene: 10. The germline V gene has CDR1 LGHNA and CDR2 YNFKEQ. CDR3 loop: CASSPRTSGRGGTGELFF. The CDR3 coding sequence is TGTGCCAGCAGCCCACGGACTAGCGGGAGAGGGGGGACCGGGGAGCTGTTTTTT.

This chain joins TRBV2 and TRBJ2-5; 8 bases match TRBD1. Germline CDR1 is SNHLY and CDR2 is FYNNEI. This CDR3 has 14 residues. V was pared by 7 bases and J by 3 bases, with 7 bases of the junction left unmatched. The CDR3 bases are TGTGCCAGCAAAAGGACAGGGAAAGAAGAGACCCAGTACTTC. It yields the protein CASKRTGKEETQYF.

The chain joins TRBV6-5 to TRBJ1-1, with D possibly being TRBD1 (6 bases). The V and J ends lost 0 bases and 4 bases respectively, with 12 bases between them. The CDR3 is 15 residues long. The V gene's germline CDR1 is MNHEY and CDR2 SVGAGI. The CDR3 protein is CASSYSTQGTTEAFF. DNA for the CDR3: TGTGCCAGCAGTTACTCGACTCAGGGGACCACTGAAGCTTTCTTT.

This chain links TRBV6-1 with TRBJ2-7; D ambiguous. CDR1 and CDR2 from the germline V gene are MNHNS and SASEGT. The CDR3 is 13 amino acids. V was trimmed by 5 bases and J by 6 bases, leaving 14 bases between them. CDR3 amino acids: CASSYPPIGEQYF. CDR3 DNA sequence: TGTGCCAGCAGTTATCCCCCGATCGGCGAGCAGTACTTC.

The rearrangement uses TRBV5-1 and TRBJ2-7; 7 bases match TRBD2. The J call is in doubt because the DNA end fits TRBJ2-1 better. This CDR3 region has 14 residues. Germline-derived CDR1 and CDR2 are SGHRS and YFSETQ. The CDR3, as DNA: TGCGCCAGCCTGAGGGGCGGGAGCCTGGATGAGCAGTTCTTC. Translating gives CASLRGGSLDEQFF.

The V and J genes are TRBV19 and TRBJ2-1; 7 nucleotides align to TRBD1. J gave up 7 bases and V 5 bases, and 8 bases lay outside the gene matches. The CDR3 is 14 amino acids. The germline CDR1 and CDR2 sequences are LNHDA and SQIVND (reference sequence). The CDR3 spells CASSFLQGQNEQFF. CDR3 DNA sequence: TGTGCCAGTAGTTTCCTACAGGGGCAGAATGAGCAGTTCTTC.

This sequence joins TRBV28 and TRBJ1-1; D is perhaps TRBD1 (5 bases). Trimming stripped 6 bases from V and 7 bases from J, with 21 bases between. The CDR3 runs to 15 residues. Germline V gene data show CDR1 as MDHEN and CDR2 as SYDVKM. The CDR3 nucleotides are TGTGCCAGCAGGGGGGGAGTTGCCGCAGGGTATGAAGCTTTCTTT. Encoded protein: CASRGGVAAGYEAFF.

The chain carries TRBV6-1 and TRBJ1-1; D ambiguous. Germline CDR1 and CDR2: MNHNS and SASEGT. Deletions cut 0 bases from V and 0 bases from J, with 11 bases between. The CDR3 consists of 16 residues. The CDR3, as DNA: TGTGCCAGCAGTGAAGCGCTTCTAGGATTGAACACTGAAGCTTTCTTT. Amino acid sequence: CASSEALLGLNTEAFF.

The chain carries TRBV30 and TRBJ2-4, with D possibly TRBD2 on 6 matching bases. Germline CDR1 reads GTSNPN; CDR2 reads SVGIG (reference sequence). CDR3 length: 15 amino acids. V was trimmed by 2 bases and J by 9 bases, leaving 20 bases between them. The CDR3 coding sequence is TGTGCCTGGAGTTTCACGCGGGCACTCGGGGGCATTCAGTACTTC. Amino acid sequence: CAWSFTRALGGIQYF.

V is TRBV30 and J is TRBJ1-5, with a tentative D call TRBD1 (5 bases). Trimming cost V 2 bases and J 4 bases, with 9 bases left between them. In germline, CDR1 is GTSNPN, CDR2 SVGIG (reference sequence). The CDR3 totals 13 residues. CDR3 loop: CAWSSQVNQPQHF. The CDR3 DNA follows: TGTGCCTGGAGTTCACAGGTTAATCAGCCCCAGCATTTT.

The CDR3 sequence: CASTITSGREYEQYF. CDR3 DNA sequence: TGTGCCAGCACCATCACTAGCGGGAGGGAATACGAGCAGTACTTC. The chain couples TRBV2 to TRBJ2-5; 13 bases align to TRBD2. The J call is uncertain, as TRBJ2-7 better fits the DNA end. The germline V gene encodes CDR1 SNHLY and CDR2 FYNNEI. This CDR3 comprises 15 residues.